Below, 9 T cell receptor beta chains from the same sample are listed, as sequenced in a study of type 1 regulatory T cells. Study outcomes and limitations: Type 1 regulatory T cells had a more restricted TCR repertoire than non-type 1 regulatory T cells.

These TCRs are of unknown antigen specificity. TCRdb reanalysed the reads using MiXCR and keeps one entry per CDR3 protein. Of roughly 5,000 distinct CDR3 sequences in the sample, 26% were seen once. Material: cultured type 1 regulatory T (Tr1) cells, either the whole culture or a sorted fraction (not recorded which). These TCRs come from a human donor in good health.

The chain is built from TRBV6-2 or TRBV6-3 and TRBJ2-5; TRBD1 is a possible D gene (5 bases). The CDR3 has 15 residues. V shed 6 bases and J shed 0 bases, with 14 bases lying between them. Germline CDR1 and CDR2: MNHEY and SVGEGT. CDR3 in amino acids: CASSSYPGYQETQYF. CDR3 sequence (DNA): TGTGCCAGCAGCAGTTACCCAGGGTACCAAGAGACCCAGTACTTC.

This chain uses TRBV27 with TRBJ2-7; D could derive from TRBD1 or TRBD2 (6 bases each). V was shortened by 6 bases and J by 3 bases, with 18 bases between the two germline ends. The CDR3 is 15 amino acids. Germline assignment: CDR1 MNHEY and CDR2 SMNVEV (reference sequence). The CDR3 DNA follows: TGTGCCAGCAGGTACCGGGACGGGGGCCTCTACGAGCAGTACTTC. As protein: CASRYRDGGLYEQYF.

In its sample, this clonotype was seen a few times. The chain combines TRBV6-6 with TRBJ2-3; 7 bases match TRBD2. The germline gives CDR1 MNHNY, CDR2 SVGAGI (reference sequence). The CDR3 covers 15 residues. V lost 6 bases and J lost 2; bases outside the gene matches: 8. The CDR3 DNA reads as TGTGCCAGCAGAAGGCCGGGGGGTCCCACAGATACGCAGTATTTT. This gives the protein CASRRPGGPTDTQYF.

The rearrangement uses TRBV12-3 or TRBV12-4 and TRBJ1-6, with 8 bases fitting TRBD1. The V gene end was trimmed by 3 bases and the J gene end by 9 bases; junction bases not matched to a gene: 4. The CDR3 has 14 amino acids. This CDR3 reads CASSLDRAGSPLHF. The CDR3 DNA reads TGTGCCAGCAGTTTGGACAGGGCCGGTTCACCCCTCCACTTT.

This clonotype was seen more than once but under ten times. CDR3 residues: CASSFRGEAFF. DNA of the CDR3: TGTGCCAGCAGTTTCCGGGGTGAAGCTTTCTTT. This sequence joins TRBV12-3 or TRBV12-4 and TRBJ1-1; D gene unclear. Trimming took off 3 bases at V and 7 bases at J, with 6 bases between the two ends. The CDR3 consists of 11 residues.

J is TRBJ1-1 and V is TRBV2; 7 nucleotides line up with TRBD1. Germline CDR1 and CDR2: SNHLY and FYNNEI. V dropped 4 bases and J dropped 5; count of bases not matched to a gene: 4. The CDR3 length is 13 residues. The CDR3, as DNA: TGTGCCAGCAGTGGGCGCAGGGGGACTGAAGCTTTCTTT. This encodes CASSGRRGTEAFF.

A word on this clonotype: A read error may be the cause here, since a much bigger clone is one base away. The V gene is TRBV12-3 or TRBV12-4, the J gene TRBJ2-5; the D gene could be TRBD1 or TRBD2 (6 bases each). This CDR3 comprises 11 residues. The CDR3 protein is CAGSSRGAQYF. CDR3 nucleotides: TGTGCCGGCAGCTCAAGGGGGGCCCAGTACTTC.

In this sample, this clonotype is medium-sized. This chain uses TRBV5-1 with TRBJ2-1; possible D gene TRBD2, 7 bases. The CDR3 has 13 amino acids. V shed 1 base and J shed 9 bases, with 11 bases lying between them. CDR1 and CDR2 from the germline V gene are SGHRS and YFSETQ. DNA of the CDR3: TGCGCCAGCAGCTTGAGGGGGGGCATTGAGCAGTTCTTC. Translating gives CASSLRGGIEQFF.

A remark on this clonotype: A far larger clone is one nucleotide away, so this likely arose from a read error. The V call is TRBV4-3, the J call TRBJ1-2, with a tentative D call TRBD1 (5 bases). Germline V gene lookup returns CDR1 LGHNA and CDR2 YSLEER. The CDR3 runs 16 residues. The CDR3 nucleotides read TGTGCCAGCAGCATCGAACTCACAGGAATCAAAAATGGCTACACCTTC. Translating gives CASSIELTGIKNGYTF.